A selection of T cell receptor beta chains follows, all from one sample in a study of T cell responses to AZD1222 COVID-19 vaccine. Produced via immunoSEQ multiplex PCR; TCRdb's table is partial and in-frame only. The sample records 120,000 or so clones, approximately 88% being singletons. Material: peripheral blood, obtained on day 0 of AZD1222 vaccination. The origin of the receptors is an adult in good health. Both conserved end residues are part of each CDR3. The D gene is left open where the match is weak. Clone sizes are given selectively: once, few, many, or a class where the clone is expanded.

v_gene	d_gene	j_gene	abundance	CDR3aa	CDR3nt
TRBV2	-	TRBJ1-2	once	CARSTGLWNYGYTF	TGTGCCAGGTCTACAGGGTTATGGAACTATGGCTACACCTTC
TRBV7-2	-	TRBJ2-1	once	CASSLVRGARNEQFF	TGTGCCAGCAGCTTAGTCAGAGGGGCGCGTAATGAGCAGTTCTTC
TRBV7-9	TRBD1	TRBJ2-2	-	CASSSGQASRTGELFF	TGTGCCAGCAGCTCGGGACAGGCATCAAGGACCGGGGAGCTGTTTTTT
TRBV18	-	TRBJ2-2	-	CASSPKGDTGELFF	TGTGCCAGCTCACCAAAGGGAGACACCGGGGAGCTGTTTTTT
TRBV5-1	-	TRBJ1-2	-	CASSPGGRGDYTF	TGCGCCAGCAGCCCCGGGGGACGCGGCGACTACACCTTC
TRBV7-3	-	TRBJ1-1	-	CASSLTWTSGTEAFF	TGTGCCAGCAGCTTAACTTGGACCTCGGGGACTGAAGCTTTCTTT
TRBV4-3	TRBD1	TRBJ2-2	-	CASSQNFVTGSNTGELFF	TGCGCCAGCAGCCAAAATTTTGTGACAGGGTCGAACACCGGGGAGCTGTTTTTT
TRBV27	-	TRBJ1-6	-	CASGRNSPLHF	TGTGCCAGCGGCCGGAATTCACCCCTCCACTTT
TRBV6-1	-	TRBJ1-5	few	CASSEKLGNQPQHF	TGTGCCAGCAGTGAAAAATTGGGGAATCAGCCCCAGCATTTT
TRBV9	-	TRBJ1-6	few	CASSDGPGSPLHF	TGTGCCAGCAGCGATGGCCCCGGTTCACCCCTCCACTTT
TRBV19	-	TRBJ2-7	-	CASSSSGDSYYEQYF	TGTGCCAGTAGCTCCTCGGGGGACTCCTACTACGAGCAGTACTTC
TRBV28	-	TRBJ1-1	once	CASRGGQDTEAFF	TGTGCCAGCAGGGGGGGGCAGGACACTGAAGCTTTCTTT
TRBV20-1	-	TRBJ1-2	-	CSASVPGGVDYGYTF	TGCAGTGCTAGTGTCCCCGGTGGGGTGGACTATGGCTACACCTTC
TRBV7-2	-	TRBJ1-6	-	CASSPRDNYNSPLHF	TGTGCCAGCAGTCCACGGGACAACTATAATTCACCCCTCCACTTT
TRBV7-2	TRBD1	TRBJ1-4	-	CASGRGLVGEKLFF	TGTGCCAGCGGCAGGGGGCTGGTTGGTGAAAAACTGTTTTTT
TRBV5-1	TRBD2	TRBJ2-7	-	CASSQGLAGGPSYEQYF	TGCGCCAGCAGCCAGGGACTCGCGGGGGGGCCTAGCTACGAGCAGTACTTC
TRBV18	TRBD1	TRBJ1-5	-	CASSPETQGSQPQHF	TGTGCCAGCTCACCGGAAACACAGGGGAGTCAGCCCCAGCATTTT
TRBV19	TRBD1	TRBJ1-6	-	CASSAYSGTGNSPLHF	TGTGCCAGTAGTGCGTACTCCGGGACAGGGAATTCACCCCTCCACTTT
TRBV27	-	TRBJ2-1	-	CASSLGSNENEQFF	TGTGCCAGCAGTTTAGGATCTAACGAGAATGAGCAGTTCTTC
TRBV11-1	-	TRBJ1-4	-	CASSYGTEYEKLFF	TGTGCCAGCAGCTACGGGACGGAGTATGAAAAACTGTTTTTT
TRBV10-3	-	TRBJ2-5	-	CAISSEQRETQYF	TGTGCCATCAGTAGCGAGCAGCGGGAGACCCAGTACTTC
TRBV15	-	TRBJ2-7	-	CATSRDSWGASSYEQYF	TGTGCCACCAGCAGAGATTCATGGGGGGCTAGCTCCTACGAGCAGTACTTC
TRBV29-1	-	TRBJ2-1	-	CSVDKGAGWPSSYNEQFF	TGCAGCGTTGATAAAGGGGCCGGCTGGCCAAGCTCCTACAATGAGCAGTTCTTC
TRBV19	TRBD2	TRBJ2-3	-	CASSTGWAGVSTDTQYF	TGTGCCAGTAGTACCGGGTGGGCGGGGGTATCCACAGATACGCAGTATTTT
TRBV18	-	TRBJ1-5	-	CASSPEGDQPQHF	TGTGCCAGCTCACCAGAAGGGGATCAGCCCCAGCATTTT
TRBV6-5	-	TRBJ2-5	once	CASTVGLFETQYF	TGTGCCAGCACCGTGGGTCTGTTCGAGACCCAGTACTTC
TRBV6-6	TRBD1	TRBJ1-2	-	CASISGTGTFFGYTF	TGTGCCAGCATTTCCGGGACAGGGACTTTTTTTGGCTACACCTTC
TRBV2	-	TRBJ2-7	-	CASRTSLYEQYF	TGTGCCAGTAGGACAAGCCTCTACGAGCAGTACTTC
TRBV18	TRBD1	TRBJ2-7	-	CASSAGTGPYEQYF	TGTGCCAGCTCCGCCGGGACAGGGCCCTACGAGCAGTACTTC
TRBV4-1	-	TRBJ1-2	-	CASSERRGSISYTF	TGCGCCAGCAGCGAAAGGAGGGGAAGTATAAGCTACACCTTC
TRBV2	-	TRBJ1-1	-	CASSDLTGVEAFF	TGTGCCAGCAGTGACCTTACAGGCGTTGAAGCTTTCTTT
TRBV6-6	-	TRBJ1-1	-	CANKQGFNTEAFF	TGTGCCAACAAACAGGGTTTCAACACTGAAGCTTTCTTT
TRBV12-3/TRBV12-4	-	TRBJ2-3	-	CASRQTGPDTQYF	TGTGCCAGCAGACAGACCGGACCAGATACGCAGTATTTT
TRBV29-1	-	TRBJ1-2	-	CSVRVGDYGYTF	TGCAGCGTTCGGGTGGGAGACTATGGCTACACCTTC
TRBV19	-	TRBJ2-7	few	CASSRGPSYEQYF	TGTGCCAGTTCTCGGGGACCTTCCTACGAGCAGTACTTC
TRBV3-1/TRBV3-2	-	TRBJ1-5	once	CASGQSNQPQHF	TGTGCCAGCGGGCAGAGCAATCAGCCCCAGCATTTT
TRBV10-3	-	TRBJ1-2	few	CAISDGEDYGYTF	TGTGCCATCAGTGACGGGGAGGACTATGGCTACACCTTC
TRBV5-1	-	TRBJ2-3	-	CASSLAETTDTQYF	TGCGCCAGCAGCTTGGCGGAAACCACAGATACGCAGTATTTT
TRBV27	-	TRBJ2-4	-	CASSPLGLAKNIQYF	TGTGCCAGCAGCCCGCTGGGTCTAGCCAAAAACATTCAGTACTTC
TRBV12-3/TRBV12-4	-	TRBJ2-7	-	CASSLRDSYEQYF	TGTGCCAGCAGTTTGCGGGACAGTTACGAGCAGTACTTC
TRBV18	-	TRBJ2-3	-	CASRSRSLNTDTQYF	TGTGCCAGCCGAAGTCGGTCCCTGAACACAGATACGCAGTATTTT
TRBV6-6	TRBD1	TRBJ1-1	-	CASNPGTGGTEAFF	TGTGCCAGCAATCCCGGGACAGGGGGCACTGAAGCTTTCTTT
TRBV9	TRBD1	TRBJ1-3	-	CASSIQGPGNTIYF	TGTGCCAGCAGCATACAGGGGCCTGGAAACACCATATATTTT
TRBV7-9	TRBD1	TRBJ1-1	-	CASSLSYRGEAFF	TGTGCCAGCAGCTTATCGTACAGGGGTGAAGCTTTCTTT
TRBV5-8	-	TRBJ2-2	-	CASSGNTGELFF	TGTGCCAGCAGCGGGAACACCGGGGAGCTGTTTTTT
TRBV11-2	-	TRBJ2-2	-	CASSLSGAGGELFF	TGTGCCAGCAGCTTATCTGGGGCTGGTGGGGAGCTGTTTTTT
TRBV18	-	TRBJ1-4	-	CASSPGIGGADEKLFF	TGTGCCAGCTCACCAGGAATTGGAGGGGCGGATGAAAAACTGTTTTTT
TRBV4-1	-	TRBJ1-4	-	CASSHFGGNEKLFF	TGCGCCAGCAGCCATTTCGGGGGTAATGAAAAACTGTTTTTT
TRBV6-5	-	TRBJ1-5	-	CASRRAGNQPQHF	TGTGCCAGCAGACGGGCTGGCAATCAGCCCCAGCATTTT
TRBV3-1/TRBV3-2	-	TRBJ2-6	-	CASSHPNRAGANVLTF	TGTGCCAGCAGCCATCCTAATCGCGCCGGGGCCAACGTCCTGACTTTC
TRBV10-2	-	TRBJ1-4	-	CASSSRVEINEKLFF	TGCGCCAGCAGTTCGAGGGTAGAAATTAATGAAAAACTGTTTTTT
TRBV3-1/TRBV3-2	-	TRBJ2-5	once	CASSLPVGQPQETQYF	TGTGCCAGCAGCCTACCAGTGGGGCAGCCTCAAGAGACCCAGTACTTC
TRBV24-1	-	TRBJ2-3	-	CATSTASDTQYF	TGTGCCACCAGTACGGCATCAGATACGCAGTATTTT
TRBV29-1	-	TRBJ2-1	-	CSVESPSRSSYNEQFF	TGCAGCGTTGAATCCCCCTCGCGGAGCTCCTACAATGAGCAGTTCTTC